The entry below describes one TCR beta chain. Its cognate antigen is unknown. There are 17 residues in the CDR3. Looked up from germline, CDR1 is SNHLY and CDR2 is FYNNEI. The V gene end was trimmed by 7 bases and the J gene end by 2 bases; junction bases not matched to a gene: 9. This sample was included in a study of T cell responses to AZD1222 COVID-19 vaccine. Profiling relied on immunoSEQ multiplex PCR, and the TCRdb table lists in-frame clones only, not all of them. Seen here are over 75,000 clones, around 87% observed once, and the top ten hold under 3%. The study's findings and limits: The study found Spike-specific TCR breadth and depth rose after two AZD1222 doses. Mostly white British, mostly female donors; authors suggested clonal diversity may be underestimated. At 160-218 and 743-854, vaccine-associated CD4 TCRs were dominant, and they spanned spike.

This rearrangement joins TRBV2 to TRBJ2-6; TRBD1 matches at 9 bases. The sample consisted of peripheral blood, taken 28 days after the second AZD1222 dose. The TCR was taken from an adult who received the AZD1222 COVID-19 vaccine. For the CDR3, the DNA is TGTGCCAGCAATTGGGACAGGGAATACACTGGGGCCAACGTCCTGACTTTC. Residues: CASNWDREYTGANVLTF.